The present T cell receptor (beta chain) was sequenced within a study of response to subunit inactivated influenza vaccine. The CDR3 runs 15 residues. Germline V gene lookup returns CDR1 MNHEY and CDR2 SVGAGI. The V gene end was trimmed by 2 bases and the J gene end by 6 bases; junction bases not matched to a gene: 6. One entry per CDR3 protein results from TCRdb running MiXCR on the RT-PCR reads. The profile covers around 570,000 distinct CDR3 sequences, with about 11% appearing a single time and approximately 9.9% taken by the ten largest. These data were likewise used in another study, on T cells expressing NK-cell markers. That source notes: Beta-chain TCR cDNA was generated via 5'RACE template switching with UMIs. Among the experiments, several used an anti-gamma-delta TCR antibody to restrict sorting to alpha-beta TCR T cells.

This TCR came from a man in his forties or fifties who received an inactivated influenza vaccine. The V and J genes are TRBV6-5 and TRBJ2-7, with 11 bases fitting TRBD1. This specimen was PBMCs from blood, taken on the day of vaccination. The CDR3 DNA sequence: TGTGCCAGCAGTTACACCGGGACAGGGGGAGCCGAGCAGTACTTC. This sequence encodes CASSYTGTGGAEQYF.